The T cell receptor (beta chain) under discussion was sequenced for a study of shared clonotypes between healthy human individuals. Measured with immunoSEQ multiplex PCR; TCRdb has only the in-frame clones, and not every one. The repertoire holds hundreds of thousands of clones, with 95% as singletons. J gave up 9 bases and V 3 bases, and 6 bases lay outside the gene matches. CDR3 length: 14 residues. CDR1 ENHRY and CDR2 SYGVKD come from the germline V gene. Naive CD8 isolation took CD45RO-negative cells positively selected for CCR7 and excluded terminally differentiated effector memory CD45RA+ cells.

This TCR was sampled from a woman aged 25 to 39 in good health. This rearrangement joins TRBV10-3 to TRBJ2-2, with TRBD1 matching 8 bases. Material for sequencing was naive CD8+ T cells sorted from blood. CDR3 DNA: TGTGCCATCAGTGAATCGGACAGGGCCCGGGAGCTGTTTTTT. Protein product: CAISESDRARELFF.